Listed here is a single T cell receptor (beta chain). This record comes from a study of radiotherapy plus CTLA-4 blockade in lung cancer. Some clones are missing from TCRdb's copy, which holds only in-frame ones; the method was immunoSEQ multiplex PCR. The data show around 100,000 clones, around 84% seen once. CDR1 is SGHNT, CDR2 YYREEE, per germline (reference sequence). The CDR3 runs 18 residues. With V trimmed by 3 bases and J by 6 bases, 15 bases remained unmatched. Sequenced material: peripheral blood, taken from a patient treated with radiotherapy plus ipilimumab. The receptor was isolated from a human donor with non-small cell lung cancer that progressed on radiotherapy plus ipilimumab. Some clones in this sample may be carry-over from other donors' samples. The rearrangement uses TRBV5-4 and TRBJ2-1; 10 bases line up with TRBD2. The CDR3 region has the DNA TGTGCCAGCAGCTCGCCGGGAGGAAGCGGGGGGGCCTTCAATGAGCAGTTCTTC. It is translated as CASSSPGGSGGAFNEQFF.